The 27 T cell receptor beta chains presented below share a single source sample, sequenced in a study of shared clonotypes between healthy human individuals. TCRdb keeps only in-frame clones here, not all; method: immunoSEQ multiplex PCR. The sample has some 2.3 million clones, more than 80% seen once. The sequenced material came from naive CD4+ T cells from PBMCs. Documented subset: CD45RA+ positively selected. These receptors originate from a man younger than 35 in good health. Some clones in this sample may be carry-over from other donors' samples.

The J gene is TRBJ2-3, the V gene TRBV7-2; 8 positions match TRBD2. This CDR3 spans 17 amino acids. V was clipped by 5 bases and J by 0 bases; unmatched bases: 10. Germline V gene lookup returns CDR1 SGHTA and CDR2 FQGNSA. CDR3 sequence (DNA): TGTGCCAGCAGCAAGGGCGGGGGGAGTTTGAGCACAGATACGCAGTATTTT. It specifies CASSKGGGSLSTDTQYF.

This sequence joins TRBV7-3 and TRBJ2-1, with 8 bases aligning to TRBD2. Unmatched junction bases numbered 12, after V lost 1 base and J lost 7 bases. Germline assignment: CDR1 SGHTA and CDR2 FQGTGA. There are 17 residues in the CDR3. CDR3 coding DNA: TGTGCCAGCAGCTTAAAGGGTAGCGGGGTGGGGTTGAATGAGCAGTTCTTC. Protein sequence: CASSLKGSGVGLNEQFF. Full variable domain (outside the CDR3, taken from reference TRBV7-3 and TRBJ2-1): GAGVSQTPSNKVTEKGKYVELRCDPISGHTALYWYRQSLGQGPEFLIYFQGTGAADDSGLPNDRFFAVRPEGSVSTLKIQRTERGDSAVYLCASSLKGSGVGLNEQFFGPGTRLTVL.

The chain links TRBV14 to TRBJ2-7; D unclear. The germline CDR1 and CDR2 sequences are SGHDN and FVKESK. Trimming removed 3 bases at V and 4 bases at J, with 7 bases between. This CDR3 has 12 amino acids. This CDR3 reads CASSHTTYEQYF. CDR3 coding DNA: TGTGCCAGCAGCCATACGACTTACGAGCAGTACTTC.

V and J are TRBV11-1 and TRBJ2-1, with D possibly matching TRBD2 (5 bases). Trimming left V 5 bases short and J 2 bases short, with 13 bases between. This CDR3 spans 15 amino acids. CDR1 SGHAT and CDR2 FQDESV come from the germline V gene (reference sequence). CDR3 nucleotides: TGTGCCAGCAGCGGTCAGCGGCCACCCTACAATGAGCAGTTCTTC. Encoded protein: CASSGQRPPYNEQFF.

This chain joins TRBV9 and TRBJ1-1; 7 bases are a match to TRBD1. The germline V gene has CDR1 SGDLS and CDR2 YYNGEE. The CDR3 loop spans 13 amino acids. Trimming cost V 0 bases and J 7 bases; bases outside gene matches: 3. This CDR3 reads CASSVEDRREAFF. CDR3 bases: TGTGCCAGCAGCGTAGAGGACAGGCGTGAAGCTTTCTTT. Full variable domain (missing parts from reference TRBV9 and TRBJ1-1): DSGVTQTPKHLITATGQRVTLRCSPRSGDLSVYWYQQSLDQGLQFLIQYYNGEERAKGNILERFSAQQFPDLHSELNLSSLELGDSALYFCASSVEDRREAFFGQGTRLTVV.

This clone was detected only once. The V gene is TRBV9, the J gene TRBJ2-3, with 12 positions matching TRBD2. The CDR3 consists of 17 residues. The V gene's germline CDR1 is SGDLS and CDR2 YYNGEE. Trimming at V came to 0 bases and at J to 2 bases, leaving 4 bases not matched to a gene. The CDR3 region has the DNA TGTGCCAGCAGCGTAGGGACTAGCGGGGCCTACACAGATACGCAGTATTTT. Its protein product is CASSVGTSGAYTDTQYF.

This clone has a single count. The rearrangement uses TRBV28 and TRBJ2-1; tentative D call: TRBD2 (5 bases). Trimming cost V 2 bases and J 4 bases, with 15 bases left between them. In germline, CDR1 is MDHEN, CDR2 SYDVKM. The CDR3 totals 16 residues. CDR3 loop: CASSLGPGLRYNEQFF. The CDR3 DNA reads TGTGCCAGCAGTTTAGGCCCCGGACTGAGATACAATGAGCAGTTCTTC.

This clone appeared a single time. This sequence joins TRBV7-9 and TRBJ2-3, with 7 nucleotides matching TRBD2. Germline V gives CDR1 SEHNR, CDR2 FQNEAQ (reference sequence). The ends lost 5 bases at V and 4 bases at J; junction bases unmatched: 12. This CDR3 is 16 amino acids long. In DNA form, the CDR3 reads TGTGCCAGCAGCCCAACCCGCGGGGGAAGCGCAGATACGCAGTATTTT. Amino acids: CASSPTRGGSADTQYF.

This clone was counted a few times. This chain connects TRBV19 to TRBJ1-2, with D possibly TRBD1 on 5 matching bases. The germline V gene has CDR1 LNHDA and CDR2 SQIVND (reference sequence). The CDR3 sequence is 14 residues long. V lost 4 bases and J lost 2, with 11 bases in between. CDR3 coding DNA: TGTGCCAGTAGTACCAGAGGGGCCAACTATGGCTACACCTTC. Its protein is CASSTRGANYGYTF.

Of note for this clone: The same CDR3 can be traced to other DNA sequences in this sample. The chain combines TRBV11-3 with TRBJ1-1; tentative D call: TRBD1 (5 bases). This CDR3 has 14 residues. Trimming left V 2 bases short and J 1 base short, with 8 bases between. Germline V gene lookup returns CDR1 SGHNT and CDR2 YENEEA. CDR3 in DNA: TGTGCCAGCAGCTTACAGGGAGAGAACACTGAAGCTTTCTTT. It is translated as CASSLQGENTEAFF.

The V gene is TRBV7-3, the J gene TRBJ1-3; D is possibly TRBD1 (6 bases). Looked up from germline, CDR1 is SGHTA and CDR2 is FQGTGA. CDR3 length: 15 amino acids. V was pared by 5 bases and J by 1 base, with 12 bases between. CDR3 in DNA: TGTGCCAGCAGCGCACAGGGCCTATCTGGAAACACCATATATTTT. Residues: CASSAQGLSGNTIYF. The full variable domain, with the rest looked up from reference TRBV7-3 and TRBJ1-3, is GAGVSQTPSNKVTEKGKYVELRCDPISGHTALYWYRQSLGQGPEFLIYFQGTGAADDSGLPNDRFFAVRPEGSVSTLKIQRTERGDSAVYLCASSAQGLSGNTIYFGEGSWLTVV.

The chain joins TRBV28 to TRBJ2-7; perhaps TRBD2 as D (6 bases). In germline, CDR1 is MDHEN, CDR2 SYDVKM. The V and J ends lost 5 bases and 3 bases respectively, with 14 bases between them. The CDR3 totals 14 residues. In DNA form, the CDR3 reads TGTGCCAGCAGTGCCCACTCGGGAGTCTACGAGCAGTACTTC. Its translation is CASSAHSGVYEQYF. Full variable domain (rest looked up from reference TRBV28 and TRBJ2-7): DVKVTQSSRYLVKRTGEKVFLECVQDMDHENMFWYRQDPGLGLRLIYFSYDVKMKEKGDIPEGYSVSREKKERFSLILESASTNQTSMYLCASSAHSGVYEQYFGPGTRLTVT.

The chain uses TRBV19 and TRBJ2-1; 8 bases are shared with TRBD2. This CDR3 contains 13 residues. Germline-derived CDR1 and CDR2 are LNHDA and SQIVND (reference sequence). The junction had 9 bases not matched to a gene; V was cut back by 9 bases and J by 8 bases. The CDR3 DNA follows: TGTGCCAGCGTGAGGACTAGCCTGGATGAGCAGTTCTTC. Translation: CASVRTSLDEQFF.

V gene TRBV29-1 combines with J gene TRBJ1-1; 10 bases are shared with TRBD1. J was trimmed by 5 bases and V by 1 base; bases with no gene match: 1. Germline V gene data show CDR1 as SQVTM and CDR2 as ANQGSEA. CDR3 length equals 13 residues. The CDR3 loop is CSVEVGQGTEAFF. For the CDR3, the DNA is TGCAGCGTTGAAGTGGGACAGGGGACTGAAGCTTTCTTT.

This clone was counted a single time. This chain connects TRBV7-9 to TRBJ2-1, with D perhaps matching TRBD1 (6 bases). Trimming removed 5 bases from V and 2 bases from J, with 16 bases in between. The CDR3 runs to 16 residues. Germline CDR1 is SEHNR and CDR2 is FQNEAQ (reference sequence). CDR3 DNA: TGTGCCAGCAGCCAATTCGACAGGTCAGCCTACAATGAGCAGTTCTTC. This sequence encodes CASSQFDRSAYNEQFF.

The chain has TRBV28 and TRBJ2-3; 14 bases match TRBD2. The CDR3 is 19 residues long. With 2 bases clipped from V and 4 bases from J, the junction kept 11 bases outside the gene matches. Germline V gives CDR1 MDHEN, CDR2 SYDVKM. This CDR3 is CASSLVFKGLAGVADTQYF. The CDR3, as DNA: TGTGCCAGCAGTTTAGTCTTTAAGGGACTAGCGGGAGTTGCAGATACGCAGTATTTT.

The chain combines TRBV19 with TRBJ2-2; D gene uncertain. The germline V and J ends were trimmed by 1 base and 0 bases, with 12 bases remaining between them. CDR3 size: 17 residues. Germline V gene data show CDR1 as LNHDA and CDR2 as SQIVND (reference sequence). The CDR3 sequence is CASSIVYSHSNTGELFF. The CDR3 DNA is TGTGCCAGTAGTATAGTTTACAGTCACTCGAACACCGGGGAGCTGTTTTTT.

The chain links TRBV7-8 to TRBJ2-4; 8 bases agree with TRBD1. Germline CDR1 is SGHVS and CDR2 is FQNEAQ. The CDR3 is 16 residues long. J lost 3 bases, V lost 1 base, and 5 bases had no gene match. The CDR3 reads CASSLGTGGSKNIQYF. The CDR3 coding sequence is TGTGCCAGCAGCTTAGGTACAGGGGGGAGCAAAAACATTCAGTACTTC.

V is TRBV5-1 and J is TRBJ1-1; TRBD1 matches at 7 bases. The V gene's germline CDR1 is SGHRS and CDR2 YFSETQ. The CDR3 is 14 amino acids. The V gene end was trimmed by 4 bases and the J gene end by 10 bases; junction bases not matched to a gene: 13. The CDR3 nucleotides are TGCGCCAGCAGCGGGGAGACAGGGACCGTAGGAGCTTTCTTT. It specifies CASSGETGTVGAFF.

Concerning this clone: Compared with germline, one end of the junction differs, possibly owing to a read error. This chain links TRBV5-1 with TRBJ2-7; D is unclear. This CDR3 is built from 15 residues. Germline values: CDR1 SGHRS, CDR2 YFSETQ. The CDR3 coding sequence is TGCGCCAGCACCTTGAGCAGACAACCCCACTACGAGCAGTACTTC. Protein product: CASTLSRQPHYEQYF.

V is TRBV5-1 and J is TRBJ1-1; D remains ambiguous. This CDR3 is built from 13 residues. Germline CDR1 and CDR2: SGHRS and YFSETQ. The germline V and J ends were trimmed by 3 bases and 1 base, with 7 bases remaining between them. CDR3 DNA: TGCGCCAGCAGCTCAGACTGGAACACTGAAGCTTTCTTT. Encoded protein: CASSSDWNTEAFF.

The chain couples TRBV6-1 to TRBJ1-2; 8 positions match TRBD1. The V segment lost 3 bases and the J segment 6 bases; nucleotides outside the gene matches: 6. Germline V lookup: CDR1 MNHNS, CDR2 SASEGT. The CDR3 extends over 14 amino acids. The CDR3 region has the DNA TGTGCCAGCAGTGATATAGGACAGGGTGATGGCTACACCTTC. Protein sequence: CASSDIGQGDGYTF.

This rearrangement joins TRBV5-6 to TRBJ2-2, with D possibly called TRBD1 or TRBD2 (5 bases each). The germline V gene has CDR1 SGHDT and CDR2 YYEEEE. V lost 4 bases and J lost 6, with 10 bases in between. There are 13 residues in the CDR3. The CDR3 protein is CASSRGRPGELFF. CDR3 in DNA: TGTGCCAGCAGCAGGGGACGCCCCGGGGAGCTGTTTTTT. Looking up the rest from reference TRBV5-6 and TRBJ2-2 gives the full variable domain: DAGVTQSPTHLIKTRGQQVTLRCSPKSGHDTVSWYQQALGQGPQFIFQYYEEEERQRGNFPDRFSGHQFPNYSSELNVNALLLGDSALYLCASSRGRPGELFFGEGSRLTVL.

This clone was observed a single time. The chain employs TRBV5-1 and TRBJ2-5; D perhaps matches TRBD2 (6 bases). The CDR3 consists of 15 residues. The germline V and J ends were trimmed by 0 bases and 8 bases, with 17 bases remaining between them. The germline gives CDR1 SGHRS, CDR2 YFSETQ. In nucleotides, the CDR3 is TGCGCCAGCAGCTTGGAGCTAGCGCCTGGTCAAACCCAGTACTTC. Translating gives CASSLELAPGQTQYF.

As DNA, the CDR3 is TGCGCCAGCAGCTTGGTCACGGACAACTACAATGAGCAGTTCTTC. It yields the protein CASSLVTDNYNEQFF. The rearrangement uses TRBV5-1 and TRBJ2-1; possibly TRBD1 for D (5 bases). The CDR3 is 15 amino acids. The V end lost 0 bases, the J end lost 3 bases, and 10 bases lay between the germline ends. CDR1 is SGHRS and CDR2 is YFSETQ in the germline V gene.

The chain recombines TRBV6-5 with TRBJ1-5; 7 bases are a match to TRBD1. The length of the CDR3 is 15 residues. J lost 1 base, V lost 6 bases, and 6 bases had no gene match. CDR1 is MNHEY, CDR2 SVGAGI, per germline. The CDR3 is CASSRTGASNQPQHF. The DNA of the CDR3 is TGTGCCAGCAGCCGCACAGGGGCCAGCAATCAGCCCCAGCATTTT.

The V call is TRBV7-9, the J call TRBJ1-5, with D hard to call. Germline V gene lookup returns CDR1 SEHNR and CDR2 FQNEAQ (reference sequence). Between the trimmed V and J ends, which lost 0 bases and 3 bases, there was a span of 6 bases. The CDR3 loop spans 14 amino acids. Written as DNA, the CDR3 is TGTGCCAGCAGCTTAGCGACATCCAATCAGCCCCAGCATTTT. This translates into CASSLATSNQPQHF.